The T cell receptor (beta chain) described here comes from a study of regulatory T cells in long-lasting Graves disease. Study-level points and caveats: Study of thyroid tissue was not done, with only peripheral blood studied.

Arm-PCR of CDR3 regions with iRepertoire HTBI primers generated TCR beta libraries. MiXCR, applied by TCRdb to the multiplex PCR reads, yields one record per CDR3 protein. The sample lists about 610,000 distinct CDR3 sequences; around 15% were seen once. In its sample, this clonotype was seen many times. Its antigen is not known. Time point in this sample: newly diagnosed GD, antithyroid drugs for less than 3 months. The TCR library used RNA extracted from PBMCs. American Thyroid Association guidelines defined how Graves' disease was diagnosed. Peripheral blood, 7 to 10 milliliters per patient, was collected in EDTA tubes. These data were also filed under a second study, of T cells in Graves' hyperthyroidism and ophthalmopathy. That publication notes: A patient was excluded if there was uncontrolled infection, other autoimmune disease, pregnancy or lactation.

Here the sequenced sample was peripheral blood mononuclear cells (PBMCs), taken at new diagnosis, from a patient treated with antithyroid drugs. The source is a man between 18 and 29 years old with Graves disease.

The CDR3 here is CASSLWTVQETQYF. In DNA, the CDR3 is TGTGCCAGCAGCCTGTGGACAGTCCAAGAGACCCAGTACTTC. The chain employs TRBV11-2 and TRBJ2-5; a possible D gene is TRBD1 (6 bases). CDR3 size: 14 residues. Per germline, CDR1 SGHAT and CDR2 FQNNGV. Trimming removed 5 bases from V and 1 base from J, with 11 bases in between.